This T cell receptor (beta chain) was documented in a study of chemoradiotherapy in HPV16-positive cancers. Libraries were prepared by immunoSEQ multiplex PCR; TCRdb keeps only in-frame clonotypes and omits some of them. The sample contains about 53,000 clones, over 85% of which appear only once. V was cut by 0 bases and J by 5 bases, with 8 bases left in between. Germline V gives CDR1 MNHNY, CDR2 SVGAGI (reference sequence). The CDR3 is 14 residues long. This sample comprised blood, obtained from a patient who underwent chemoradiotherapy. This sequence was found in a human donor with HPV-associated anogenital cancer. This chain joins TRBV6-6 and TRBJ1-3; D gene uncertain. DNA for the CDR3: TGTGCCAGCAGTTACTCGGCGGAAAGAAACACCATATATTTT. It translates to CASSYSAERNTIYF.